This T cell receptor (beta chain) was documented in a study of human T cells and chemical hapten exposure. CDR1 and CDR2 from the germline V gene are SGHNT and YYREEE (reference sequence). The CDR3 has 15 amino acids. The junction had 8 bases not matched to a gene; V was cut back by 4 bases and J by 5 bases. General study results and limits: Expanded TCRs were compared with controls, and the expanded TCRs formed significantly more large CDR3 similarity clusters. Among TCRs, those above 1 in 1000 frequency were unaffected by DPC sensitization.

Concerning this clonotype itself: No antigen is known for it.

Time point denoted: pre-sensitization, week 0. Sample treatment: therapeutic diphenylcyclopropenone sensitization with weekly scalp DPC. Unseparated into fractions, whole blood served as the source from which total RNA was extracted. TCRdb redid the calling of the RACE reads with MiXCR, one entry per CDR3 protein. The sample has roughly 56,000 distinct CDR3 sequences, 9.6% seen once. The clonotype was recovered from a woman in her twenties or thirties with alopecia areata. Some clones in this sample may be carry-over from other donors' samples. The material sequenced was whole blood, taken in connection with sensitization to the hapten diphenylcyclopropenone (DPC). The chain uses TRBV5-4 and TRBJ2-2; 7 nucleotides agree with TRBD2. The chain's CDR3 is CASSGRTSQTGELFF. CDR3 coding DNA: TGTGCCAGCAGCGGGCGGACTAGTCAGACCGGGGAGCTGTTTTTT.